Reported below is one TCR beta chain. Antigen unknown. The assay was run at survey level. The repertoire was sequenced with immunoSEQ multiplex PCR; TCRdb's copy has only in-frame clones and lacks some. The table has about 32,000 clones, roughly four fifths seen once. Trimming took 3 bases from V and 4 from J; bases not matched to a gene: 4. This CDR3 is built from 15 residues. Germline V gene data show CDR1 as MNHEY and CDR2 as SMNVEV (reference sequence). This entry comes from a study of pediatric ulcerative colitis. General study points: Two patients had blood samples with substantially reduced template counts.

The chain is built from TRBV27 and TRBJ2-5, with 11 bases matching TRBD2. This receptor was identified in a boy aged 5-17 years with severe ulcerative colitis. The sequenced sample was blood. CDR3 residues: CASSLGLAGGETQYF. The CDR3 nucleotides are TGTGCCAGCAGTTTGGGCCTAGCGGGGGGAGAGACCCAGTACTTC.